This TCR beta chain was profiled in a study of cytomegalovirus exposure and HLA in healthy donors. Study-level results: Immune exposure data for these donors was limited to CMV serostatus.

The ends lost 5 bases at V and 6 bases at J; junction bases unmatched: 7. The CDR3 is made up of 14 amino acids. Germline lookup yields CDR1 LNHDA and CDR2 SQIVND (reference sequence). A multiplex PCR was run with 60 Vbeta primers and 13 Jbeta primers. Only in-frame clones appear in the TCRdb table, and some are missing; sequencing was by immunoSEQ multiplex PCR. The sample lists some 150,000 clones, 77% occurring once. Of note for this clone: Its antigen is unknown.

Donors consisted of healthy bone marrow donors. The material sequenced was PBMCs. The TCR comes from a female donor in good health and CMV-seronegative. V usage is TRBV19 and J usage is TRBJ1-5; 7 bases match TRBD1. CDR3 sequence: CASSPGQESQPQHF. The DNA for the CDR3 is TGTGCCAGTAGTCCCGGACAGGAAAGTCAGCCCCAGCATTTT. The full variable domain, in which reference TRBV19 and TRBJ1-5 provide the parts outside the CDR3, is DGGITQSPKYLFRKEGQNVTLSCEQNLNHDAMYWYRQDPGQGLRLIYYSQIVNDFQKGDIAEGYSVSREKKESFPLTVTSAQKNPTAFYLCASSPGQESQPQHFGDGTRLSIL.